This TCR beta chain was captured by sequencing in a study of blood T cell repertoires in COVID-19 (dated by TCRdb to 2018 to 2021). Concerning the study at large: Collaborator samples came from the United States, Italy and Spain and covered acute and convalescent phases of COVID-19. The material from the prospective study consisted of cDNA or gDNA derived from T cells, B-cell-depleted T cells, or PBMCs. Subjects who had been exposed to COVID-19, were actively infected with it, or had recovered from it provided the deeply sampled blood TCRbeta repertoires that made up the dataset. The repertoires were made available in a free public database intended to serve as a resource for research on the immune response to SARS-CoV-2. Samples were obtained from the ongoing ImmuneRACE study (first 160 participants) and from 1,254 subjects provided by 6 global collaborators. The sample metadata nearly always contained a de-identified subject ID, COVID-19 status, age in years and sex. Where available, HLA class I and class II types were obtained from metadata supplied by the sample provider rather than from assay-based typing.

TCRbeta CDR3 regions were amplified from genomic DNA using the immunoSEQ Assay, a bias-controlled multiplex PCR. The study's own analysis went as follows. The number of nucleated cells in each sample was estimated by amplification of reference gene primers within the assay. Sequence reads were collapsed and filtered to measure the absolute abundance of every unique TCRbeta CDR3 rearrangement. For each sample, productive Simpson clonality was calculated by taking the square root of Simpson's diversity index across productive rearrangements. TCRdb obtained this table from immuneACCESS and retained in-frame rearrangements with V and J assigned. These tables miss some clones; where compared with another copy, unresolved V genes account for less than half of the shortfall, and the remainder is unexplained. That table gives V, J and clone size, and the DNA gave D and trimming. The sample records hundreds of thousands of clones, roughly 88% of which are singletons. In total, the top ten clones hold roughly 9% of the sample.

The CDR3 sequence holds 14 residues, the cysteine and phenylalanine included. Only the CDR3 portion is preserved as DNA: 42 bases, with reading frame beginning at the first base. Deletion took 6 bases off V and 7 bases off J, with a span of 13 bases between the germline ends. From the germline V gene (reference sequence), CDR1 is PRHDT and CDR2 is FYEKMQ. About this clone: Its antigen is not yet known. Base qualities are not provided; no much larger clone lies one nucleotide away.

On the study overall, not on this receptor specifically: The quantity of clinical and demographic metadata differed by source and by participant and was supplied without curation.

Each collaborating institution followed its own protocols to collect whole blood in K2EDTA tubes. For TCRbeta analysis, collaborators shipped samples as frozen whole blood, isolated PBMCs, or DNA extracted from either of those sample types. The source material was peripheral blood. The chain is made from TRBV13 and TRBJ1-6; TRBD1 is a possible D gene, resting on 5 matching bases. The receptor was isolated from a man in his late teens or twenties with active or convalescent COVID-19. Here the CDR3 is given as CASSSGTGNSPLHF. The bases are TGTGCCAGCAGTTCCGGGACTGGGAATTCACCCCTCCACTTT.